One and the same sample provided the 5 T cell receptor beta chains below, sequenced in a study of T cells in Graves' hyperthyroidism and ophthalmopathy. TCR beta CDR3 regions were amplified from RNA. When the TCR CDR3 underwent first-round RT-PCR, the HTBI primer set was used. TCRdb analysed the multiplex PCR reads with MiXCR anew, one entry per CDR3 protein. This table has about 640,000 distinct CDR3 sequences, around 20% appearing once. Sample: blood. The receptors were sampled from a man aged 30-40 years with Graves' ophthalmopathy.

The CDR3 sequence is CASSYPGTSSHEQYF. CDR3 bases: TGTGCCAGCAGTTACCCCGGGACTAGCAGCCACGAGCAGTACTTC. This chain joins TRBV6-9 and TRBJ2-7; 9 nucleotides align to TRBD2. The length of the CDR3 is 15 residues. In germline, CDR1 is MNHGY, CDR2 SVAAGI. V gave up 3 bases and J gave up 5 bases; unmatched junction bases: 8.

V is TRBV27 and J is TRBJ2-7; D is perhaps TRBD2 (5 bases). V lost 3 bases and J lost 5, with 14 bases in between. The CDR3 contains 14 residues. Germline CDR1 MNHEY, CDR2 SMNVEV (reference sequence). The CDR3 is CASSFGSDFNEQYF. The CDR3 DNA is TGTGCCAGCAGTTTTGGTAGCGACTTCAACGAGCAGTACTTC.

This clonotype showed up many times. This chain connects TRBV12-3 or TRBV12-4 to TRBJ2-1, with D perhaps being TRBD1 or TRBD2 (6 bases each). CDR3 length: 18 amino acids. V dropped 3 bases and J dropped 7 bases, with 25 bases sitting between them. The CDR3 nucleotides read TGTGCCAGCAGTTTCTGGGTCCTGGAGGGGGGACGGCTAAATGAGCAGTTCTTC. Translating gives CASSFWVLEGGRLNEQFF.

CDR3 sequence (DNA): TGTGCCACCAGCACGGACAGGGGCCGGGCCAACATTCAGTACTTC. Amino acid sequence: CATSTDRGRANIQYF. The chain recombines TRBV15 with TRBJ2-4; 9 positions agree with TRBD1. The CDR3 consists of 15 residues. Germline V gene lookup returns CDR1 LNHNV and CDR2 YYDKDF (reference sequence). The V segment lost 4 bases and the J segment 7 bases; nucleotides outside the gene matches: 8.

Ten or more counts support this clonotype. The chain uses TRBV13 and TRBJ2-7, with 10 bases fitting TRBD2. The CDR3 loop spans 15 amino acids. CDR1 is PRHDT and CDR2 is FYEKMQ in the germline V gene (reference sequence). V was clipped by 4 bases and J by 4 bases; unmatched bases: 7. The CDR3 sequence: CASSSSFSGRYEQYF. The CDR3 region has the DNA TGTGCCAGCAGCTCCTCCTTTAGCGGGAGGTACGAGCAGTACTTC.